The clone carrying this T cell receptor beta chain has more than one count but fewer than ten. Germline CDR1 and CDR2: DFQATT and SNEGSKA (reference sequence). Trimming shortened V by 3 bases and J by 2 bases, and 13 bases separated the two germline ends. The CDR3 has 14 residues. UMIs were added to TCR cDNA along with a universal primer site when it was made by 5'RACE template switching. TCRdb fed the 5' RACE reads into MiXCR, producing one record per CDR3 protein. The profile shows approximately 550,000 distinct CDR3 sequences, roughly a fifth of them singletons. This entry belongs to a study of T cells after yellow fever vaccination.

The receptor comes from a man under 40 who received the YFV17D yellow fever vaccine. Sequencing used PBMCs, obtained 15 days after the yellow fever booster vaccination. V and J are TRBV20-1 and TRBJ2-5; D is unresolved. This chain's CDR3 is CSASPQPVQETQYF. The CDR3 DNA follows: TGCAGTGCTAGCCCACAGCCAGTACAAGAGACCCAGTACTTC.